This T cell receptor beta chain was identified during a study of T-cell reconstitution after alpha-beta-depleted transplantation in children. Whole-study results and caveats: Newly produced T cells mostly provided counts and TCRbeta diversity after one year, as hyperexpanded clones declined.

The V gene lost 5 bases and the J gene lost 3 bases, with 14 bases spanning the gap. Germline values: CDR1 MNHEY, CDR2 SVGEGT. This CDR3 is 15 amino acids long. Preparation of the TCRbeta library used unique molecular identifiers. TCRdb itself ran the PCR reads through MiXCR, one entry per CDR3 protein. The profile shows hundreds of thousands of distinct CDR3 sequences, over 10% of them singletons. This clonotype occurred a few times. Its antigen is currently unknown. Sequencing was performed on PBMCs, taken before TCRalphabeta/CD19-depleted stem cell transplant. The V gene is TRBV6-2 or TRBV6-3, the J gene TRBJ2-1, with D possibly being TRBD2 (5 bases). This TCR derives from a girl aged 2 to 9 with congenital amegakaryocytic thrombocytopenia, due to receive a stem cell transplant. CDR3 amino acids: CASSPRGLLYNEQFF. In nucleotides, the CDR3 is TGTGCCAGCAGTCCCAGAGGACTCCTCTACAATGAGCAGTTCTTC.